This T cell receptor (beta chain) was observed in a study of blood T cells in healthy people across ages. As to this clonotype: What it binds is unknown.

Study-wide points: The unsorted PBMCs prevented any conclusive comparison of naive versus antigen-experienced cells.

Each sample used at least 7 million PBMCs. The ends lost 6 bases at V and 13 bases at J; junction bases unmatched: 11. CDR3 size: 13 residues. Germline V gives CDR1 DFQATT, CDR2 SNEGSKA (reference sequence). Primed by a sample-barcoded 5' primer and a J-beta primer mix, a second PCR proceeded for 7 to 11 cycles. A template-switch adaptor containing 12 random nucleotides labeled each cDNA molecule. TCRdb called the 5' RACE reads again in MiXCR, with one record for every CDR3 protein. Of under 1,000,000 distinct CDR3 sequences in the sample, about 45% were seen once. This chain joins TRBV20-1 and TRBJ1-5; 11 positions agree with TRBD1. This receptor was taken from a man aged 80 or over in good health. Input material: blood. CDR3 amino acids: CSAPGQGARDQHF. The CDR3 region has the DNA TGCAGTGCCCCAGGACAGGGGGCGCGGGATCAGCATTTT.